These 13 T cell receptor beta chains were sequenced from one sample in a study of Tregs in tolerant kidney transplant recipients. Libraries were prepared by immunoSEQ multiplex PCR; TCRdb keeps only in-frame clonotypes and omits some of them. The sample lists some 88,000 clones, around 90% seen once, with 4.5% to 5% in the top ten. Sequenced: CD8+ T cells from blood. The receptors derive from a human donor in good health.

The chain employs TRBV6-5 and TRBJ2-2; D ambiguous. V was shortened by 6 bases and J by 7 bases, with 12 bases between the two germline ends. This CDR3 comprises 13 residues. Germline assignment: CDR1 MNHEY and CDR2 SVGAGI. The CDR3 reads CASSPSSFGELFF. CDR3 DNA sequence: TGTGCCAGCAGCCCATCTAGTTTCGGGGAGCTGTTTTTT.

This chain uses TRBV27 with TRBJ2-5, with 7 bases matching TRBD2. Germline trimming cut 0 bases from V and 4 bases from J; bases unmatched to any gene: 2. The germline V gene has CDR1 MNHEY and CDR2 SMNVEV (reference sequence). The CDR3 has 14 residues. The DNA for the CDR3 is TGTGCCAGCAGTTTATCGGGGGAGGGAGAGACCCAGTACTTC. Translated, it gives CASSLSGEGETQYF.

This clone was observed a single time. Germline is not matched at one junction end, which may reflect a read error. The CDR3 sequence is CASNPTGLVYLSSYEQYF. CDR3 in DNA: TGTGCTAGCAATCCGACAGGGCTGGTTTACTTGAGCTCCTACGAGCAGTACTTC. The V gene is TRBV7-7, the J gene TRBJ2-7; 7 bases are shared with TRBD1. Germline lookup yields CDR1 SSHAT and CDR2 FNYEAQ (reference sequence). CDR3 length equals 18 residues.

In this sample, this clone turned up once. The chain has TRBV5-6 and TRBJ2-3; 12 positions agree with TRBD2. The CDR3 covers 17 residues. Germline lookup yields CDR1 SGHDT and CDR2 YYEEEE. Trimming at V came to 0 bases and at J to 4 bases, leaving 6 bases not matched to a gene. The CDR3 sequence: CASSLVRLAGESDTQYF. The CDR3 DNA follows: TGTGCCAGCAGCTTGGTGAGACTAGCGGGAGAATCAGATACGCAGTATTTT.

V usage is TRBV4-1 and J usage is TRBJ2-1; the D is unclear. The CDR3 length is 15 residues. Germline CDR1 reads MGHRA; CDR2 reads YSYEKL. Trimming shortened V by 1 base and J by 8 bases, and 15 bases separated the two germline ends. The CDR3 DNA reads TGCGCCAGCAGCCAAGCTATTATAGTATCCGATGAGCAGTTCTTC. Its translation is CASSQAIIVSDEQFF.

The J gene is TRBJ2-2, the V gene TRBV6-1; D is undetermined. CDR1 and CDR2 from the germline V gene are MNHNS and SASEGT. Trimming removed 7 bases from V and 3 bases from J, with 9 bases in between. This CDR3 region has 13 residues. CDR3 protein: CASMLADTGELFF. In DNA form, the CDR3 reads TGTGCCAGCATGTTGGCTGACACCGGGGAGCTGTTTTTT.

The chain links TRBV4-2 to TRBJ2-3, with a tentative D call TRBD1 (6 bases). Germline values: CDR1 LGHNA, CDR2 YNFKEQ. V was shortened by 0 bases and J by 0 bases, with 13 bases between the two germline ends. This CDR3 has 17 amino acids. The CDR3 protein is CASSQDRQGWSTDTQYF. CDR3 nucleotides: TGTGCCAGCAGCCAAGACCGGCAGGGGTGGAGCACAGATACGCAGTATTTT.

V gene TRBV6-5 combines with J gene TRBJ2-2; D remains ambiguous. The germline CDR1 and CDR2 sequences are MNHEY and SVGAGI. The CDR3 spans 13 residues. The V end was cut by 8 bases, the J end by 1 base, with 8 bases between. The CDR3 region has the DNA TGTGCCAGCGAGGACGGGAACACCGGGGAGCTGTTTTTT. It translates to CASEDGNTGELFF.

The chain uses TRBV6-6 and TRBJ1-2; no firm D call. The CDR3 covers 13 residues. V was clipped by 10 bases and J by 3 bases, with 15 bases between them. Germline CDR1 is MNHNY and CDR2 is SVGAGI (reference sequence). This chain's CDR3 is CATILGPDYGYTF. The CDR3 DNA reads as TGTGCCACCATACTCGGACCGGACTATGGCTACACCTTC.

V usage is TRBV5-4 and J usage is TRBJ2-7; D could derive from TRBD1 or TRBD2 (5 bases each). Germline assignment: CDR1 SGHNT and CDR2 YYREEE (reference sequence). Trimming removed 0 bases at V and 2 bases at J, with 12 bases between. The CDR3 has 15 amino acids. CDR3 DNA sequence: TGTGCCAGCAGCTTGGCGCCGGGACCTCCCTACGAGCAGTACTTC. This sequence encodes CASSLAPGPPYEQYF. Complete variable domain (other parts from reference TRBV5-4 and TRBJ2-7): ETGVTQSPTHLIKTRGQQVTLRCSSQSGHNTVSWYQQALGQGPQFIFQYYREEENGRGNFPPRFSGLQFPNYSSELNVNALELDDSALYLCASSLAPGPPYEQYFGPGTRLTVT.

The rearrangement joins TRBV5-6 to TRBJ1-2; D is perhaps TRBD1 (5 bases). CDR1 and CDR2 (germline): SGHDT, YYEEEE. Between the trimmed V and J ends, which lost 0 bases and 2 bases, there was a span of 5 bases. The CDR3 length is 13 residues. As DNA, the CDR3 is TGTGCCAGCAGCTTGGCAGGGAACTATGGCTACACCTTC. Protein product: CASSLAGNYGYTF.

The CDR3 coding sequence is TGTGCCAGCAGCGAACCAGGGGGCGACGAAGCTTTCTTT. Translation: CASSEPGGDEAFF. The rearrangement joins TRBV9 to TRBJ1-1; TRBD1 agrees at 8 bases. Trimming took 3 bases from V and 8 from J; bases not matched to a gene: 6. CDR3 length: 13 residues. Germline assignment: CDR1 SGDLS and CDR2 YYNGEE.

V usage is TRBV2 and J usage is TRBJ1-5; D unresolved. V lost 3 bases and J 7 bases, leaving 13 bases between the germline ends. CDR1 is SNHLY, CDR2 FYNNEI, per germline. CDR3 size: 14 residues. The CDR3 is CASSEWGGGQPQHF. Written as DNA, the CDR3 is TGTGCCAGCAGTGAGTGGGGTGGCGGGCAGCCCCAGCATTTT.